Reported below is one T cell receptor (beta chain). This entry belongs to a study of blood T cells in healthy people across ages. Together with a sample-barcoded 5' primer, a J-beta primer mix was included in a second PCR lasting roughly 7 to 11 cycles. TCRdb ran MiXCR on the 5' RACE reads and lists one entry per CDR3 protein. The repertoire holds more than 650,000 distinct CDR3 sequences, with more than 25% as singletons. Germline-derived CDR1 and CDR2 are MNHEY and SVGAGI. J gave up 2 bases and V 4 bases, and 10 bases lay outside the gene matches. The CDR3 has 16 amino acids. These data were also reused for a study on T cells of mothers and their children.

The sequenced material came from blood. J is TRBJ1-1 and V is TRBV6-5, with 7 bases matching TRBD1. This TCR came from a boy between 10 and 17 years old in good health. CDR3 region: CASSSPGGGINTEAFF. The CDR3 DNA sequence: TGTGCCAGCAGTTCCCCAGGGGGAGGGATTAACACTGAAGCTTTCTTT.